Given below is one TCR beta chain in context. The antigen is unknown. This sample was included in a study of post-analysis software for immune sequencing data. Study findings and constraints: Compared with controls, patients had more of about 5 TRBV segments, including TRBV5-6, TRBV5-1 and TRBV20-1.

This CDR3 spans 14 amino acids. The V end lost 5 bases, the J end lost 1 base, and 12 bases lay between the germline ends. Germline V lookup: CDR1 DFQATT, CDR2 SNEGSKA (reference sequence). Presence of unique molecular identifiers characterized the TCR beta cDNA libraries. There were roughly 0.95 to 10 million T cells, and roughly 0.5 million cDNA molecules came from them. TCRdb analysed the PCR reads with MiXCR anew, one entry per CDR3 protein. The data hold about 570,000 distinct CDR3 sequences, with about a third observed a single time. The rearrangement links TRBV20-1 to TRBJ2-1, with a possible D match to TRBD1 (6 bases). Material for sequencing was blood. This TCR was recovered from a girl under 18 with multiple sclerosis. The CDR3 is CSAADQGSYNEQFF. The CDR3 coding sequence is TGCAGTGCTGCCGATCAGGGGTCCTACAATGAGCAGTTCTTC.